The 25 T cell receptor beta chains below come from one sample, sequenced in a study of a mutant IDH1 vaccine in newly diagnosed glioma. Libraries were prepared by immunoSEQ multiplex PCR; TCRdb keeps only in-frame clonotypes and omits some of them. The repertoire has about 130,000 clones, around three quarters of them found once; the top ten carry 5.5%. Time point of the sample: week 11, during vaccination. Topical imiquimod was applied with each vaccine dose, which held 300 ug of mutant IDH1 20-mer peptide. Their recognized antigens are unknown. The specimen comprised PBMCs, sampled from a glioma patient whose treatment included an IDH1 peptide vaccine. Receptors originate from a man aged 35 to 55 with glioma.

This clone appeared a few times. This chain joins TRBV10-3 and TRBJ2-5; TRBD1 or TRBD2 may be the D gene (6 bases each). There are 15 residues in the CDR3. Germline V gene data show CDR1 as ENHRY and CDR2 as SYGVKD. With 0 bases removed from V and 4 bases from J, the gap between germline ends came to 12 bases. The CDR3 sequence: CAISESGGASETQYF. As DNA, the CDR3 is TGTGCCATCAGTGAGTCGGGGGGCGCATCAGAGACCCAGTACTTC.

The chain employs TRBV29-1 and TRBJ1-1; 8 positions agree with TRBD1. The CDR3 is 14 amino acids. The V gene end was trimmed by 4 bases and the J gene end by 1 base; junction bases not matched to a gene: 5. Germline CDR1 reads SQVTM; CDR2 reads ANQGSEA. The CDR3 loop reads CSVATGGGNTEAFF. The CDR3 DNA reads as TGCAGCGTTGCAACAGGGGGAGGGAACACTGAAGCTTTCTTT.

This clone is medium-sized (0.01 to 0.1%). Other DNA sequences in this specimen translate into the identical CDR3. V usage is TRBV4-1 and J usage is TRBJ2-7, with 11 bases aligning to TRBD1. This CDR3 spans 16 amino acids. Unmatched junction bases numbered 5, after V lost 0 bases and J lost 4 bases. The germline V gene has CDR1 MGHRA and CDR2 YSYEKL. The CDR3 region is CASSQDWGQGVYEQYF. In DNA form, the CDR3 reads TGCGCCAGCAGCCAAGATTGGGGACAGGGGGTATACGAGCAGTACTTC.

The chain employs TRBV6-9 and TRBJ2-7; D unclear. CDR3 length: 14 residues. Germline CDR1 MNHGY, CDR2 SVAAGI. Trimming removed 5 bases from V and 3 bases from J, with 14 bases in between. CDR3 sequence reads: CASSEPPGVYEQYF. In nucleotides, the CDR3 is TGTGCCAGCAGTGAACCTCCTGGAGTCTACGAGCAGTACTTC.

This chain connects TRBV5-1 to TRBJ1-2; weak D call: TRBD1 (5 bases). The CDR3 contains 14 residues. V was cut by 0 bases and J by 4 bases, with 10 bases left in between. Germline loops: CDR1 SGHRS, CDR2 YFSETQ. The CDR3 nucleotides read TGCGCCAGCAGCTTGGAATGGGGGATCTATGGCTACACCTTC. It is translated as CASSLEWGIYGYTF.

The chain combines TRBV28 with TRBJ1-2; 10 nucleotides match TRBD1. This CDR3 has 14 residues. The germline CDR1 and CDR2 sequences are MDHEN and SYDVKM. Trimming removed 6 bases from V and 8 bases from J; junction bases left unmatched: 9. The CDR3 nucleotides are TGTGCCAGCAGATTCGACAGGGGGCGCAAGGGCTACACCTTC. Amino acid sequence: CASRFDRGRKGYTF.

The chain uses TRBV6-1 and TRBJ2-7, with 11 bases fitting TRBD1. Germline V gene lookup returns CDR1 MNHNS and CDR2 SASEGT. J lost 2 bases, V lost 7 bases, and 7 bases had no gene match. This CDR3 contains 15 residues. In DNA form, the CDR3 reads TGTGCCAGCACCCCGGGACAGGGGGAAACCTACGAGCAGTACTTC. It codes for CASTPGQGETYEQYF.

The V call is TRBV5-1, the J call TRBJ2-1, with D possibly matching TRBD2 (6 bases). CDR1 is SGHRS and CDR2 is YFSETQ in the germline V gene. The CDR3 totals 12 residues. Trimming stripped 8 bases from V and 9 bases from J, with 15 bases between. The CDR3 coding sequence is TGCGCCAGGCCGCCTGAGGAGGGTGAGCAGTTCTTC. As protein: CARPPEEGEQFF.

The CDR3 loop is CASKSGKETQYF. In DNA, the CDR3 is TGTGCCAGCAAGAGCGGGAAGGAGACCCAGTACTTC. The chain is built from TRBV28 and TRBJ2-5; 7 bases are shared with TRBD2. Germline lookup yields CDR1 MDHEN and CDR2 SYDVKM. J lost 5 bases, V lost 7 bases, and 4 bases had no gene match. CDR3 length equals 12 residues.

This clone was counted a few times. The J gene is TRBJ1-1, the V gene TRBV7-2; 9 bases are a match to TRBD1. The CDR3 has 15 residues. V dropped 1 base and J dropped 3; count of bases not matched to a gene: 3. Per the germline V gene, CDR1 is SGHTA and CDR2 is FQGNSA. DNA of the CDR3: TGTGCCAGCAGCTTAGGCGGGACAGGGTACACTGAAGCTTTCTTT. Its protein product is CASSLGGTGYTEAFF.

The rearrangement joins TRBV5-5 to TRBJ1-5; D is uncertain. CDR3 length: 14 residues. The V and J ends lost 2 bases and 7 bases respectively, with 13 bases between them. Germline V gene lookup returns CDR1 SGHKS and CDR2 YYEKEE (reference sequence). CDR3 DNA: TGTGCCAGCAGCTTCTTCGCGGCACTCCAGCCCCAGCATTTT. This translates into CASSFFAALQPQHF.

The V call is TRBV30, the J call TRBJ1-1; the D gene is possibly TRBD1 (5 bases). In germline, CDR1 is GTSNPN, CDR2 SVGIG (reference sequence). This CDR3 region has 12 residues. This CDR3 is CAMGTGNTEAFF. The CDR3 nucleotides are TGTGCTATGGGTACAGGCAACACTGAAGCTTTCTTT.

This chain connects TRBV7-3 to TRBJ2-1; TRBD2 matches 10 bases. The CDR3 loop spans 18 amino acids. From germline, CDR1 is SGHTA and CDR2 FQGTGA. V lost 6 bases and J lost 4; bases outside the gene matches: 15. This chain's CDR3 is CASSKGLGLAAIYNEQFF. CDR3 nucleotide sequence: TGTGCCAGCAGTAAGGGACTAGGACTAGCGGCTATATACAATGAGCAGTTCTTC.

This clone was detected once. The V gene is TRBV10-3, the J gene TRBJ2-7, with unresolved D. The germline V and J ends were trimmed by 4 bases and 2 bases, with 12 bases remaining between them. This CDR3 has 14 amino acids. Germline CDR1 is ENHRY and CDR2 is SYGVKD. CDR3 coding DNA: TGTGCCATCAGTGCAAGTGGGCCGGCCTACGAGCAGTACTTC. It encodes CAISASGPAYEQYF.

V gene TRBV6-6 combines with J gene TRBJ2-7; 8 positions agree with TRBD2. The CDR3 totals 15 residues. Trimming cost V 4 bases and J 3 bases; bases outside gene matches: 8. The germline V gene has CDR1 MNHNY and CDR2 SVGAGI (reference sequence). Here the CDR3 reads CASSFPPGRDYEQYF. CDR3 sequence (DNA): TGTGCCAGCAGTTTCCCACCCGGGAGGGACTACGAGCAGTACTTC.

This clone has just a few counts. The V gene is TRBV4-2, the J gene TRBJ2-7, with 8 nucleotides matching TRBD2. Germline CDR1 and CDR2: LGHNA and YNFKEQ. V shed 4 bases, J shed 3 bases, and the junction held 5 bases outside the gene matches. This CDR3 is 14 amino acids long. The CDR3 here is CASSPGLVRYEQYF. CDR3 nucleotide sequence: TGTGCCAGCAGCCCGGGACTAGTTCGCTACGAGCAGTACTTC.

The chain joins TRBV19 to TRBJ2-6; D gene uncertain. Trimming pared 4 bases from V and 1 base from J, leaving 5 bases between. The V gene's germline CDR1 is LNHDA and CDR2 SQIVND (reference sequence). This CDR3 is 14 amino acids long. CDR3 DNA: TGTGCCAGTAGTAGGGTATCTGGGGCCAACGTCCTGACTTTC. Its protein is CASSRVSGANVLTF.

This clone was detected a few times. CDR3 nucleotide sequence: TGTGCCAGCAGCCAAAGGCGGACTAGCGGCTCCTACGAGCAGTACTTC. Translated: CASSQRRTSGSYEQYF. The rearrangement uses TRBV27 and TRBJ2-7; 10 bases line up with TRBD2. This CDR3 contains 16 residues. Germline V gene sequence: CDR1 MNHEY, CDR2 SMNVEV (reference sequence). The junction had 8 bases not matched to a gene; V was cut back by 6 bases and J by 0 bases.

CDR3 residues: CASTILGQGRSYEQYF. In DNA, the CDR3 is TGTGCCAGCACCATTTTAGGACAGGGTAGATCGTACGAGCAGTACTTC. V usage is TRBV28 and J usage is TRBJ2-7; 8 positions match TRBD1. Losses at the gene ends were 7 bases for V and 4 bases for J; bases not matched to a gene: 15. CDR3 length equals 16 residues. In germline, CDR1 is MDHEN, CDR2 SYDVKM.

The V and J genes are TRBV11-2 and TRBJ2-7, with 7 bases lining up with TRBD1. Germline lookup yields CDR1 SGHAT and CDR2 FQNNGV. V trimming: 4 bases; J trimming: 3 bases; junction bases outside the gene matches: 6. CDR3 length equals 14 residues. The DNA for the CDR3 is TGTGCCAGCAGCTCCCCCGGGACAGTCTACGAGCAGTACTTC. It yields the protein CASSSPGTVYEQYF.

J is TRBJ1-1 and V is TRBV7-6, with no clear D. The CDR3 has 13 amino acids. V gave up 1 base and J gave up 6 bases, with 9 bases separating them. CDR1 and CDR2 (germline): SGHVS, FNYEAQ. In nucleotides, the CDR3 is TGTGCCAGCAGCTTAGAAACCGGGTCTGAAGCTTTCTTT. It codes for CASSLETGSEAFF.

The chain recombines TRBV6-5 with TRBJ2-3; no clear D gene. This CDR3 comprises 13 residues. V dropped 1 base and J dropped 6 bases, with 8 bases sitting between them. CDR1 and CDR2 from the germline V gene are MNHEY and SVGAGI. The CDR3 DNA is TGTGCCAGCAGTTACTTCCCCCACGATACGCAGTATTTT. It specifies CASSYFPHDTQYF.

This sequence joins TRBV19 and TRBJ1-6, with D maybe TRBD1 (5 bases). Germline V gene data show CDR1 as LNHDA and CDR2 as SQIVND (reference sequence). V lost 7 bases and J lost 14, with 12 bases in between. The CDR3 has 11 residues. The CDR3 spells CASTTGGTLHF. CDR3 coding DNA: TGTGCCAGTACCACCGGGGGAACCCTCCACTTT.

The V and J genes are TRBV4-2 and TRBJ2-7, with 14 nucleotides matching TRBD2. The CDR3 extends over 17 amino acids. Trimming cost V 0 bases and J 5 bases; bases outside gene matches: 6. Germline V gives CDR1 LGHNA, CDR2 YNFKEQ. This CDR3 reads CASSQEFRLAGGHEQYF. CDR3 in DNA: TGTGCCAGCAGCCAAGAATTCCGACTAGCGGGGGGGCACGAGCAGTACTTC.

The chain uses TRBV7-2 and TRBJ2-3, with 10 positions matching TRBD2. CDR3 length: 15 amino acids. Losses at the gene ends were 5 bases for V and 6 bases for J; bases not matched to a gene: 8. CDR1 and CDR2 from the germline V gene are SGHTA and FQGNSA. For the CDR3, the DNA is TGTGCCAGCAGCGCAGCGGGAGGGCGGGGGGATACGCAGTATTTT. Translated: CASSAAGGRGDTQYF.